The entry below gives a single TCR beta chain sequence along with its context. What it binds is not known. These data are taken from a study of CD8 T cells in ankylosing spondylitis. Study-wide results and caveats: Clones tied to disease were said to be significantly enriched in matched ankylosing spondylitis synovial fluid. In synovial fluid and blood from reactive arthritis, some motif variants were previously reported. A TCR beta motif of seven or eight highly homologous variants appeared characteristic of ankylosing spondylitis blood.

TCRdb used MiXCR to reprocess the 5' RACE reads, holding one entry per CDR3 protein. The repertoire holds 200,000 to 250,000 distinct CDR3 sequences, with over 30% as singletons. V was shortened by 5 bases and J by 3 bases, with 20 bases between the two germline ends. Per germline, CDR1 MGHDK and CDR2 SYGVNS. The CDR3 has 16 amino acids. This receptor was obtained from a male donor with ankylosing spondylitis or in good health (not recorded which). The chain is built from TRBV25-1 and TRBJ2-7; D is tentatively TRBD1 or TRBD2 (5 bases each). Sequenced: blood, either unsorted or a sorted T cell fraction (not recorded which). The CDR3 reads CASSPLGRTGHYEQYF. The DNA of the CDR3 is TGTGCCAGCAGTCCATTGGGACGGACCGGGCACTACGAGCAGTACTTC.